This T cell receptor (beta chain) emerged from a study of spatial heterogeneity in lung cancer. Study-wide context: On average, each unique TCR and UMI combination appeared more than ten times in raw reads. Study-level findings and limits: There were more appearances of ubiquitous expanded tumor TCRs in blood at resection than at follow-up.

On each TCR cDNA molecule, a unique molecular identifier was present. In TCRdb, the 5' RACE reads were re-called with MiXCR into one record per CDR3 protein. The sample carries tens of thousands of distinct CDR3 sequences, roughly 7% recorded once. There are many counts of this clonotype. Its antigen is as yet unknown. The V gene's germline CDR1 is SGHAT and CDR2 FQNNGV. The CDR3 sequence is 16 residues long. Trimming cost V 3 bases and J 4 bases; bases outside gene matches: 7. Time point denoted: sample taken at primary tumor resection. Whole RNA, which was extracted from tumor, nontumor lung tissue or frozen PBMC, was sequenced without any cell sorting. Untreated early-stage non-small cell lung cancer patients, approximately 76 in total, were the donors.

The TCR originated in a female donor with early-stage non-small cell lung cancer. Sample: PBMCs, taken at surgery. This sequence joins TRBV11-2 and TRBJ2-1; 9 bases fit TRBD2. CDR3 in DNA: TGTGCCAGCAGCTTTCGACTTAGCGGGGGATACAATGAGCAGTTCTTC. Translated: CASSFRLSGGYNEQFF.